A selection of T cell receptor beta chains follows, all from one sample in a study of OX40 agonist ivuxolimab in advanced cancers. The assay was immunoSEQ multiplex PCR, and TCRdb's table has in-frame clones only and misses some. Found here are 57,000 or so clones, 70% to 90% of them singletons; the top ten hold roughly 4.8%. Sample: CD4+ or CD8+ T cells sorted from blood, taken in a trial of the OX40 agonist ivuxolimab. The receptors here all came from an adult with an advanced solid tumor such as melanoma, head and neck, liver or kidney cancer. The CDR3 runs from the conserved cysteine through the conserved F or W. Each record gives: J gene, V gene, clone size, D gene, CDR3 protein, CDR3 DNA. D genes are given only for firm matches. The listing skips clone size in some rows; elsewhere it reads once, few, many or a size class.

>TRBJ1-3|TRBV6-5|NA|NA
CASSYFIGNTIYF
TGTGCCAGCAGTTACTTTATTGGTAACACCATATATTTT
>TRBJ2-7|TRBV16|NA|NA
CASSGRGLSYEQYF
TGTGCCAGCAGCGGTCGGGGGCTCTCCTACGAGCAGTACTTC
>TRBJ2-7|TRBV7-9|NA|TRBD2
CASSLAGVNEQYF
TGTGCCAGCAGCTTGGCGGGAGTTAACGAGCAGTACTTC
>TRBJ2-7|TRBV10-3|once|NA
CAISLRDKASYEQYF
TGTGCCATCAGCCTCCGGGACAAGGCCTCGTACGAGCAGTACTTC
>TRBJ2-1|TRBV7-2|NA|NA
CASSLGTYNEQFF
TGTGCCAGCAGCCTAGGAACGTACAATGAGCAGTTCTTC
>TRBJ1-4|TRBV28|NA|NA
CASTPGDSNEKLFF
TGTGCCAGCACCCCCGGCGACAGTAATGAAAAACTGTTTTTT
>TRBJ1-2|TRBV5-6|once|NA
CASSPQLGPFFLGYTF
TGTGCCAGCAGCCCACAACTGGGCCCTTTTTTTCTTGGCTACACCTTC
>TRBJ2-1|TRBV27|NA|NA
CASSFVASGVEQFF
TGTGCCAGCAGTTTCGTGGCGTCCGGAGTTGAGCAGTTCTTC
>TRBJ1-2|TRBV5-6|few|TRBD1
CASTGQGFYGYTF
TGTGCCAGCACCGGACAGGGATTCTATGGCTACACCTTC
>TRBJ2-5|TRBV5-6|NA|TRBD1
CASAPGTGETQYF
TGTGCCAGTGCCCCCGGGACAGGGGAGACCCAGTACTTC
>TRBJ2-5|TRBV28|NA|NA
CASSHRVGETQYF
TGTGCCAGCAGTCACAGGGTCGGGGAGACCCAGTACTTC
>TRBJ2-1|TRBV28|NA|NA
CASSLHEQFF
TGTGCCAGCAGTTTGCATGAGCAGTTCTTC
>TRBJ2-7|TRBV27|NA|NA
CASSSISGPFFYEQYF
TGTGCCAGCAGTTCCATTTCGGGCCCATTTTTCTACGAGCAGTACTTC
>TRBJ2-1|TRBV5-1|NA|NA
CASSLATSNNEQFF
TGCGCCAGCAGCTTGGCCACTAGCAACAATGAGCAGTTCTTC
>TRBJ1-2|TRBV28|NA|NA
CASSLWGGTVANYGYTF
TGTGCCAGCAGTTTATGGGGCGGGACCGTGGCTAACTATGGCTACACCTTC
>TRBJ2-7|TRBV7-9|NA|NA
CASSPPNGVGNEQYF
TGTGCCAGCAGCCCACCAAATGGGGTTGGCAACGAGCAGTACTTC
>TRBJ1-1|TRBV10-3|NA|NA
CAISRTANTEAFF
TGTGCCATCAGCCGGACAGCAAACACTGAAGCTTTCTTT
>TRBJ2-6|TRBV19|NA|NA
CASSLPGANVLTF
TGTGCCAGTAGTCTCCCTGGGGCCAACGTCCTGACTTTC
>TRBJ1-4|TRBV30|NA|NA
CAWSAGEIGEKLFF
TGTGCCTGGAGTGCAGGGGAGATCGGTGAAAAACTGTTTTTT
>TRBJ1-2|TRBV5-1|NA|TRBD1
CASRLRTGDYYGYTF
TGCGCCAGCAGACTACGGACAGGGGACTACTATGGCTACACCTTC
>TRBJ2-5|TRBV11-3|NA|NA
CASSFTGQETQYF
TGTGCCAGCAGCTTCACCGGGCAAGAGACCCAGTACTTC
>TRBJ2-4|TRBV7-8|NA|TRBD1
CASSSSMGQLNIQYF
TGTGCCAGCAGCTCGAGTATGGGACAGTTAAACATTCAGTACTTC